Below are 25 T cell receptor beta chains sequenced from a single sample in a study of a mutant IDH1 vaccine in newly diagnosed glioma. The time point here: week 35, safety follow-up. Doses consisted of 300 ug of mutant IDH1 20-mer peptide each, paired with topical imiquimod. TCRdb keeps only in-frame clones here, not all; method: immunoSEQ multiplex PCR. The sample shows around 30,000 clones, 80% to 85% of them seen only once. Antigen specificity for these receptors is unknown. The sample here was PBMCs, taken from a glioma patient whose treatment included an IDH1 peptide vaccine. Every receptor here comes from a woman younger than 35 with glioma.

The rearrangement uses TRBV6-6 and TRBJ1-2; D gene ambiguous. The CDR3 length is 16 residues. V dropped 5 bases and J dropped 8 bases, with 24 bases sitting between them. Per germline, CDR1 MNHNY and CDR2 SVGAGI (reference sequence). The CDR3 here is CASSSPGSSRSEGYTF. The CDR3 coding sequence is TGTGCCAGCAGTAGCCCCGGGTCCTCGCGTTCCGAAGGCTACACCTTC.

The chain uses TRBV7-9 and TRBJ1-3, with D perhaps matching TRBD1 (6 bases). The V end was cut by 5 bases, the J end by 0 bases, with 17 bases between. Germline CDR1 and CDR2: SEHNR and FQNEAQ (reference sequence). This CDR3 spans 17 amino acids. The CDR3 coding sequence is TGTGCCAGCAGCCCCACTGACAGGCCTTCCTCTGGAAACACCATATATTTT. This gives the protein CASSPTDRPSSGNTIYF. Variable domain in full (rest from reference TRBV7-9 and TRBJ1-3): DTGVSQNPRHKITKRGQNVTFRCDPISEHNRLYWYRQTLGQGPEFLTYFQNEAQLEKSRLLSDRFSAERPKGSFSTLEIQRTEQGDSAMYLCASSPTDRPSSGNTIYFGEGSWLTVV.

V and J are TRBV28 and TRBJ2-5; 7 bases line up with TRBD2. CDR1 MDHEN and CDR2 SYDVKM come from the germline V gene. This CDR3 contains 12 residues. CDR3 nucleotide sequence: TGTGCTTCGGGGGGTGGCCAAGAGACCCAGTACTTC. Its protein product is CASGGGQETQYF.

The CDR3 DNA follows: TGTGCCACCGGCGGCAGGGCATCATACGAGCAGTACTTC. Amino acids: CATGGRASYEQYF. The chain uses TRBV19 and TRBJ2-7, with D tentatively TRBD1 (5 bases). The V end lost 10 bases, the J end lost 4 bases, and 17 bases lay between the germline ends. CDR1 and CDR2 (germline): LNHDA, SQIVND (reference sequence). CDR3 length equals 13 residues.

In DNA, the CDR3 is TGTGCCAGCAGCTCCGGGACAGGGGCCAGTCGGGAGACCCAGTACTTC. It yields the protein CASSSGTGASRETQYF. V is TRBV11-3 and J is TRBJ2-5; 10 positions match TRBD1. From germline, CDR1 is SGHNT and CDR2 YENEEA. The CDR3 is 16 residues long. Trimming took 4 bases from V and 5 from J; bases not matched to a gene: 10.

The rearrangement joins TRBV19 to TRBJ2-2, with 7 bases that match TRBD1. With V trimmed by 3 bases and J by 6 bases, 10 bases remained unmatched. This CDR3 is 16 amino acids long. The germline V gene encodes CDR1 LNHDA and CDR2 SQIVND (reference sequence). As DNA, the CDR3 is TGTGCCAGTAGTATTGGGGGACAGTTAACACCCGGGGAGCTGTTTTTT. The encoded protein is CASSIGGQLTPGELFF.

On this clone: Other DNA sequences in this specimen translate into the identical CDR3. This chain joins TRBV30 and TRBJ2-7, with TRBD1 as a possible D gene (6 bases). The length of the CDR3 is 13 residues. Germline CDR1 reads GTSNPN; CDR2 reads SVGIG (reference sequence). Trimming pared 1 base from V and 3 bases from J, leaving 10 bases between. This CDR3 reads CAWSAGQNYEQYF. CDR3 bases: TGTGCCTGGAGTGCAGGACAGAACTACGAGCAGTACTTC.

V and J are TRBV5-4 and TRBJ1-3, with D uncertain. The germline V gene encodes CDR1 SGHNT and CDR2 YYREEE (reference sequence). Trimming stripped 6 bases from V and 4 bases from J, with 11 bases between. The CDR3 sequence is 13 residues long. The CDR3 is CASMVSGGNTIYF. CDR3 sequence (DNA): TGTGCCAGCATGGTCTCGGGAGGAAACACCATATATTTT. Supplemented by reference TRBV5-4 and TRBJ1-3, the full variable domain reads ETGVTQSPTHLIKTRGQQVTLRCSSQSGHNTVSWYQQALGQGPQFIFQYYREEENGRGNFPPRFSGLQFPNYSSELNVNALELDDSALYLCASMVSGGNTIYFGEGSWLTVV.

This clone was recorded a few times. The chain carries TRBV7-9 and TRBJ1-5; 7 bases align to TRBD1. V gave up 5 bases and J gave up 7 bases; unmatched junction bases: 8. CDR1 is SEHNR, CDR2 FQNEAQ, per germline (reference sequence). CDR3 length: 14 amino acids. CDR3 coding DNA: TGTGCCAGCAGCCTAAGTGACAGGGAGCAGCCCCAGCATTTT. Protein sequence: CASSLSDREQPQHF.

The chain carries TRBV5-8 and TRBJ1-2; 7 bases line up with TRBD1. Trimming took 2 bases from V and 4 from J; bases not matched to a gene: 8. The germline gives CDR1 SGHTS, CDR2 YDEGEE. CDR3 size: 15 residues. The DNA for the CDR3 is TGTGCCAGCAGCTTCCGACAGGGCCCCTTCTATGGCTACACCTTC. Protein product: CASSFRQGPFYGYTF.

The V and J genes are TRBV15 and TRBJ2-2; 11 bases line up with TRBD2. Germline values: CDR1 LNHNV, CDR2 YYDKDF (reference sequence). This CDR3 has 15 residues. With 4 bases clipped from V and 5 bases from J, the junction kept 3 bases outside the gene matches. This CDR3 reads CATSTGTSGTGELFF. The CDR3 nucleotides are TGTGCCACCAGCACGGGGACTAGCGGAACCGGGGAGCTGTTTTTT.

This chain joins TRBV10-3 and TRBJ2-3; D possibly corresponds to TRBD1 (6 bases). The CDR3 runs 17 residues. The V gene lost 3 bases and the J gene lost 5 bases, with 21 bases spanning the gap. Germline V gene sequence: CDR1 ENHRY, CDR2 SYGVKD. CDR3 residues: CAISDPHRALDGDTQYF. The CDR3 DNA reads TGTGCCATCAGTGACCCCCACAGGGCCCTTGATGGAGATACGCAGTATTTT.

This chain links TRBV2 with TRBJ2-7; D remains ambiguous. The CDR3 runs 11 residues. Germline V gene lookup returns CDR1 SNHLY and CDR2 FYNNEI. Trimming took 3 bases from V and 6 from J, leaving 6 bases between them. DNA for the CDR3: TGTGCCAGCAGTGACCCGGGCGAGCAGTACTTC. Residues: CASSDPGEQYF.

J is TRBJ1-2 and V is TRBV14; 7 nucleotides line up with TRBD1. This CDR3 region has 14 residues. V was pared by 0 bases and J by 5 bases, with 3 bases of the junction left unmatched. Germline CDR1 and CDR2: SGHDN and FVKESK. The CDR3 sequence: CASSQDRGTYGYTF. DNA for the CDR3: TGTGCCAGCAGCCAAGACAGGGGGACGTATGGCTACACCTTC.

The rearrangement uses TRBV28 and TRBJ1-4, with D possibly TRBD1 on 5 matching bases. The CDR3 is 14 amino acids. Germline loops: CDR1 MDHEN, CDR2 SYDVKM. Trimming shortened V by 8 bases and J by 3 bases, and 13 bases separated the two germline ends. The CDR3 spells CASRSGGANEKLFF. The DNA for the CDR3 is TGTGCCAGCCGATCGGGGGGAGCTAATGAAAAACTGTTTTTT.

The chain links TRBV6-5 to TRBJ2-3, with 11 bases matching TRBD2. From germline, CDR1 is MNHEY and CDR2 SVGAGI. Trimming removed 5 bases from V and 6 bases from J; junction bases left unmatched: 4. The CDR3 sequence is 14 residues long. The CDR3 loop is CASSPLAGGDTQYF. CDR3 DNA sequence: TGTGCCAGCAGTCCTCTAGCGGGGGGCGATACGCAGTATTTT.

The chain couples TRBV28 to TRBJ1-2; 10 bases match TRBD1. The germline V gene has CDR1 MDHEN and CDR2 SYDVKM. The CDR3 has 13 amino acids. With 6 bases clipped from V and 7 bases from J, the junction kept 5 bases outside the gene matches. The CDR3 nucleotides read TGTGCCAGCAGGGTCGGGACAGGGGTTGGCTACACCTTC. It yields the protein CASRVGTGVGYTF.

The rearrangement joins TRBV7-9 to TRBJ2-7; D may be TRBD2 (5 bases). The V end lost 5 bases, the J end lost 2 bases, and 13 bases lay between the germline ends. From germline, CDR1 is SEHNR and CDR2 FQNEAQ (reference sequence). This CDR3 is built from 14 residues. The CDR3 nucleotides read TGTGCCAGCAGCCACACGGGGTCGGCCTACGAGCAGTACTTC. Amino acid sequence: CASSHTGSAYEQYF.

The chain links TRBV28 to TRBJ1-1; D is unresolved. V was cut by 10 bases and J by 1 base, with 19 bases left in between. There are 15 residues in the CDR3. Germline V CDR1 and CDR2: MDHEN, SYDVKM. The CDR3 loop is CATEDRTGTNTEAFF. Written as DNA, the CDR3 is TGTGCCACCGAAGACCGGACGGGAACGAACACTGAAGCTTTCTTT.

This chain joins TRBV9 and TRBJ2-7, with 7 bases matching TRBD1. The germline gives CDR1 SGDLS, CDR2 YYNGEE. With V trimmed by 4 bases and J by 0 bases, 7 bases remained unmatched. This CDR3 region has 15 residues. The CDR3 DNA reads TGTGCCAGCAGCTCCGGGACAGTTAGCTCCTACGAGCAGTACTTC. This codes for CASSSGTVSSYEQYF.

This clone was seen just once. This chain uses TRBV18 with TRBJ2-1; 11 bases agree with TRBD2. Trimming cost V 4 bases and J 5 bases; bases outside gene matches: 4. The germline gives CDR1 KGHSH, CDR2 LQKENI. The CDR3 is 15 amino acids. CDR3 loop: CASSRTSGSHNEQFF. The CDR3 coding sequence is TGTGCCAGCTCACGTACTAGCGGGAGTCACAATGAGCAGTTCTTC.

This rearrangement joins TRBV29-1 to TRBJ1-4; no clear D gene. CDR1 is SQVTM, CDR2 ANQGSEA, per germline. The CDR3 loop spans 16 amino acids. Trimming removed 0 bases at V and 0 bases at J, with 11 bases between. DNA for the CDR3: TGCAGCGTTGAAGATCCAAGGTTTGCAACTAATGAAAAACTGTTTTTT. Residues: CSVEDPRFATNEKLFF.

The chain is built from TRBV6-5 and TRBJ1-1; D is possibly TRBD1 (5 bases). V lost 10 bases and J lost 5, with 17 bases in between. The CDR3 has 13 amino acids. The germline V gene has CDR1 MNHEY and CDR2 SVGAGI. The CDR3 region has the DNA TGTGCCACAGCAGCAGGGCGGGGAACTGAAGCTTTCTTT. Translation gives CATAAGRGTEAFF.

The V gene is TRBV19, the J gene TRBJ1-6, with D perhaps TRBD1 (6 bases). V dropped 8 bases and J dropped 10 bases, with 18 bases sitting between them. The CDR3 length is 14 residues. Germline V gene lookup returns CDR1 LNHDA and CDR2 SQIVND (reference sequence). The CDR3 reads CASLPPGGRSPLHF. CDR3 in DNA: TGTGCCAGTTTACCCCCGGGGGGCCGGTCACCCCTCCACTTT.

The CDR3 DNA reads as TGCGCCAGCAGGCGGCGGGGGCAGTCTGAAGAGACCCAGTACTTC. This gives the protein CASRRRGQSEETQYF. This chain links TRBV5-1 with TRBJ2-5; D possibly corresponds to TRBD2 (7 bases). Trimming left V 5 bases short and J 3 bases short, with 17 bases between. Germline V lookup: CDR1 SGHRS, CDR2 YFSETQ. The CDR3 totals 15 residues.